Shown below are 20 T cell receptor beta chains from a single sample sequenced in a study of CD8 T cells in Susac syndrome. Reverse transcription of roughly 0.45 to 1 ug RNA was carried out with random hexamers. TCRdb analysed the immunoSEQ multiplex PCR reads with MiXCR anew, one entry per CDR3 protein. This table has around 130,000 distinct CDR3 sequences, more than 90% appearing once. Material for sequencing was CD4+ T cells from PBMCs. The source of these receptors is a human donor in good health.

This clonotype appeared a single time. The chain has TRBV19 and TRBJ2-5; weak D call: TRBD1 (5 bases). With 7 bases removed from V and 5 bases from J, the gap between germline ends came to 14 bases. The CDR3 length is 13 residues. CDR1 LNHDA and CDR2 SQIVND come from the germline V gene (reference sequence). The CDR3, as DNA: TGTGCCAGTACACGCAAGGGGCAGGAGACCCAGTACTTC. Its translation: CASTRKGQETQYF.

This chain uses TRBV14 with TRBJ2-2; tentatively, D is TRBD1 (5 bases). V lost 1 base and J 5 bases, leaving 11 bases between the germline ends. The CDR3 is made up of 15 amino acids. From germline, CDR1 is SGHDN and CDR2 FVKESK. The CDR3 DNA reads as TGTGCCAGCAGCCAAGTGGCGACAGTGACCGGGGAGCTGTTTTTT. It is translated as CASSQVATVTGELFF.

V gene TRBV29-1 combines with J gene TRBJ1-1; possible D gene TRBD1, 6 bases. V lost 3 bases to trimming and J lost 5 bases, with 22 bases between them. This CDR3 contains 16 residues. Germline lookup yields CDR1 SQVTM and CDR2 ANQGSEA. CDR3 in amino acids: CSVDRALAGGRTEAFF. CDR3 sequence (DNA): TGCAGCGTTGATCGGGCTCTTGCGGGGGGGCGAACTGAAGCTTTCTTT.

The chain joins TRBV28 to TRBJ1-4, with 7 bases aligning to TRBD1. Germline-derived CDR1 and CDR2 are MDHEN and SYDVKM. Trimming removed 5 bases from V and 0 bases from J; junction bases left unmatched: 3. The CDR3 totals 15 residues. In DNA form, the CDR3 reads TGTGCCAGCAGTGGGACAGCCGCAACTAATGAAAAACTGTTTTTT. Amino acids: CASSGTAATNEKLFF.

The V and J genes are TRBV29-1 and TRBJ2-4; 7 positions match TRBD1. The trim removed 7 bases at V and 2 bases at J, leaving 8 bases unmatched. The CDR3 extends over 14 amino acids. CDR1 and CDR2 from the germline V gene are SQVTM and ANQGSEA. The CDR3 reads CSDGQAHSKNIQYF. In DNA form, the CDR3 reads TGCAGCGACGGACAGGCGCATTCCAAAAACATTCAGTACTTC.

The V and J genes are TRBV25-1 and TRBJ2-5, with no clear D. This CDR3 spans 13 amino acids. Germline V lookup: CDR1 MGHDK, CDR2 SYGVNS. Trimming took off 4 bases at V and 1 base at J, with 7 bases between the two ends. The CDR3 protein is CASSGAAQETQYF. The CDR3 DNA sequence: TGTGCCAGCAGTGGGGCAGCCCAAGAGACCCAGTACTTC.

This chain uses TRBV29-1 with TRBJ2-1; D gene uncertain. The CDR3 spans 11 residues. Germline V lookup: CDR1 SQVTM, CDR2 ANQGSEA. Trimming took off 4 bases at V and 4 bases at J, with 5 bases between the two ends. CDR3 protein: CSVGGYNEQFF. The CDR3, as DNA: TGCAGCGTTGGGGGTTACAATGAGCAGTTCTTC.

V is TRBV6-2 or TRBV6-3 and J is TRBJ1-3; D unclear. Germline assignment: CDR1 MNHEY and CDR2 SVGEGT. Trimming pared 5 bases from V and 0 bases from J, leaving 11 bases between. There are 15 residues in the CDR3. The DNA for the CDR3 is TGTGCCAGCAGTGGCACAAGACTCTCTGGAAACACCATATATTTT. Translated, it gives CASSGTRLSGNTIYF.

This chain uses TRBV20-1 with TRBJ1-1; D is possibly TRBD1 (6 bases). The CDR3 loop spans 13 amino acids. Per germline, CDR1 DFQATT and CDR2 SNEGSKA (reference sequence). V lost 8 bases and J lost 4, with 17 bases in between. DNA of the CDR3: TGCAGTCCTGGAGGGGTCAGGGGCACTGAAGCTTTCTTT. This translates into CSPGGVRGTEAFF.

The chain has TRBV5-1 and TRBJ1-1; possibly TRBD1 for D (5 bases). CDR3 size: 15 residues. V lost 3 bases and J lost 1, with 13 bases in between. The V gene's germline CDR1 is SGHRS and CDR2 YFSETQ. The CDR3 region is CASSSAGPPNTEAFF. The CDR3 DNA reads TGCGCCAGCAGCTCCGCGGGACCCCCGAACACTGAAGCTTTCTTT.

The V gene is TRBV3-1, the J gene TRBJ2-2; 9 positions match TRBD2. The CDR3 is made up of 16 amino acids. Germline CDR1 is LGHDT and CDR2 is YNNKEL (reference sequence). The ends lost 6 bases at V and 8 bases at J; junction bases unmatched: 13. DNA for the CDR3: TGTGCCAGCAGACCCCCAGCGGGAGGAATGTCGGGGGAGCTGTTTTTT. Translating it yields CASRPPAGGMSGELFF.

V is TRBV3-1 and J is TRBJ2-7, with D unresolved. The CDR3 runs to 14 residues. Germline lookup yields CDR1 LGHDT and CDR2 YNNKEL (reference sequence). V was trimmed by 8 bases and J by 6 bases, leaving 20 bases between them. CDR3 sequence reads: CASSESSNRGEQYF. CDR3 bases: TGTGCCAGCTCCGAGTCTTCCAACCGCGGCGAGCAGTACTTC.

The gene calls are TRBV12-3 or TRBV12-4 and TRBJ2-4; maybe TRBD2 (5 bases). With 0 bases removed from V and 7 bases from J, the gap between germline ends came to 10 bases. CDR3 length equals 14 residues. CDR3 amino acids: CASSLASLANIQYF. The CDR3 nucleotides read TGTGCCAGCAGTTTAGCGAGCCTAGCTAACATTCAGTACTTC.

CDR3 bases: TGTGCCAGCAGTGGGCTTGGGGTACAGATCAATGAGCAGTTCTTC. Protein sequence: CASSGLGVQINEQFF. The chain has TRBV5-4 and TRBJ2-1; D uncertain. The germline gives CDR1 SGHNT, CDR2 YYREEE (reference sequence). Deletions cut 5 bases from V and 6 bases from J, with 18 bases between. CDR3 length: 15 residues. The entire variable domain, with the rest obtained from reference TRBV5-4 and TRBJ2-1, is as follows: ETGVTQSPTHLIKTRGQQVTLRCSSQSGHNTVSWYQQALGQGPQFIFQYYREEENGRGNFPPRFSGLQFPNYSSELNVNALELDDSALYLCASSGLGVQINEQFFGPGTRLTVL.

The V and J genes are TRBV5-1 and TRBJ2-1, with a tentative D call TRBD1 (6 bases). Germline V gene lookup returns CDR1 SGHRS and CDR2 YFSETQ. Deletions cut 6 bases from V and 4 bases from J, with 20 bases between. The CDR3 totals 16 residues. The CDR3 loop is CASTRDITERYNEQFF. The CDR3 DNA reads as TGCGCCAGCACCAGGGACATTACAGAGCGTTACAATGAGCAGTTCTTC.

The genes are TRBV12-5 and TRBJ2-5, with a tentative D call TRBD1 (5 bases). Germline V gene data show CDR1 as LGHNT and CDR2 as FRNRAP. There are 15 residues in the CDR3. The V end was cut by 2 bases, the J end by 2 bases, with 12 bases between. For the CDR3, the DNA is TGTGCTAGTGGTTTGCCCTCGAGACAGCAAGAGACCCAGTACTTC. This gives the protein CASGLPSRQQETQYF.

The chain joins TRBV30 to TRBJ2-1; no firm D call. Between the trimmed V and J ends, which lost 4 bases and 0 bases, there was a span of 13 bases. The CDR3 runs 15 residues. Per the germline V gene, CDR1 is GTSNPN and CDR2 is SVGIG (reference sequence). The DNA of the CDR3 is TGTGCCTGGAACGACCCAAGGAGCTCCTACAATGAGCAGTTCTTC. It yields the protein CAWNDPRSSYNEQFF.

This clonotype was seen only once. The V gene is TRBV3-1, the J gene TRBJ2-7, with D possibly TRBD2 on 5 matching bases. Germline CDR1 is LGHDT and CDR2 is YNNKEL (reference sequence). This CDR3 has 15 residues. The V end lost 1 base, the J end lost 0 bases, and 10 bases lay between the germline ends. The DNA for the CDR3 is TGTGCCAGCAGCCAAGGGACTGCCTACTCCTACGAGCAGTACTTC. The encoded protein is CASSQGTAYSYEQYF.

This clonotype appeared a single time. The rearrangement uses TRBV28 and TRBJ2-7; no clear D. CDR3 size: 15 residues. Between the trimmed V and J ends, which lost 4 bases and 2 bases, there was a span of 15 bases. Germline V lookup: CDR1 MDHEN, CDR2 SYDVKM. CDR3 region: CASSSPGRLAYEQYF. The CDR3 bases are TGTGCCAGCAGTTCCCCCGGACGCCTCGCCTACGAGCAGTACTTC.

The genes are TRBV5-1 and TRBJ2-5; no definite D call. Germline V CDR1 and CDR2: SGHRS, YFSETQ. This CDR3 region has 14 residues. Between the trimmed V and J ends, which lost 0 bases and 1 base, there was a span of 7 bases. The DNA for the CDR3 is TGCGCCAGCAGCTTGGACCGATCCCAAGAGACCCAGTACTTC. Amino acid sequence: CASSLDRSQETQYF.